These 3 T cell receptor beta chains were all obtained from the same sample, sequenced in a study of tumor-infiltrating lymphocytes in primary liver carcinoma. The investigators made TCR beta cDNA from approximately 0.5 ug total RNA, using a constant-region primer. The TCR beta library was amplified through three nested multiplex PCR rounds in a modified ARM-PCR procedure. Two initial PCR rounds of around 10 cycles each paired TRBV1-TRBV30 forward primers with a C-beta reverse primer. MiXCR was run by TCRdb on the multiplex PCR reads, yielding one entry per CDR3 protein. Found here are hundreds of thousands of distinct CDR3 sequences, 58% of them singletons; the top ten hold about a sixth. Unsorted whole blood supplied the blood RNA, and germline DNA was isolated too. Material for sequencing was peripheral blood. These TCRs come from a woman in her thirties with primary liver carcinoma and hepatitis B virus infection.

The chain employs TRBV11-2 and TRBJ2-7, with TRBD1 as a possible D gene (6 bases). CDR3 size: 13 residues. Germline V gene data show CDR1 as SGHAT and CDR2 as FQNNGV. V lost 6 bases to trimming and J lost 6 bases, with 15 bases between them. The CDR3 spells CASSTGRGCEQYF. In DNA form, the CDR3 reads TGTGCCAGCAGTACTGGCAGGGGCTGCGAGCAGTACTTC.

The rearrangement joins TRBV5-1 to TRBJ2-7, with D possibly TRBD1 on 5 matching bases. Trimming took 1 base from V and 5 from J, leaving 10 bases between them. Germline values: CDR1 SGHRS, CDR2 YFSETQ. This CDR3 spans 13 amino acids. The CDR3 nucleotides are TGCGCCAGCAGCTTGAGACAGAATCACGAGCAGTACTTC. Translation: CASSLRQNHEQYF.

On this clonotype: The junction does not match germline at one end; this may be a read error. The V and J genes are TRBV19 and TRBJ2-7, with TRBD1 identical over 9 bases. CDR1 LNHDA and CDR2 SQIVND come from the germline V gene (reference sequence). The CDR3 totals 14 residues. The CDR3 loop reads CANSMGTGIYEQYF. CDR3 sequence (DNA): TGTGCCAATAGTATGGGGACAGGGATCTACGAGCAGTACTTC.